This T cell receptor (beta chain) was documented in a study of T cell repertoires in ileal Crohn's disease. Study in general: At surgery, approximately 33% of patients smoked, with median disease duration around 8 years.

The repertoire was sequenced with immunoSEQ multiplex PCR; TCRdb's copy has only in-frame clones and lacks some. The sample has around 15,000 clones, roughly 76% seen once; the top ten hold 4% to 4.5%. The time point here: inflamed ileum from the surgical specimen. With regard to this clone: What it binds is not known.

Study-wide results and caveats: High-frequency clones were more common in sorted CD8 than CD4 cells.

The CDR3 loop spans 16 amino acids. Trimming pared 1 base from V and 0 bases from J, leaving 12 bases between. The germline gives CDR1 SGHAT, CDR2 FQNNGV. The gene calls are TRBV11-2 and TRBJ1-1; D is possibly TRBD1 (6 bases). The receptor was isolated from an adult with Crohn's disease. Sequenced material: ileal tissue. The CDR3: CASSLGVDRLNTEAFF. The CDR3 DNA follows: TGTGCCAGCAGCTTAGGCGTGGACAGACTGAACACTGAAGCTTTCTTT.